This T cell receptor beta chain was sequenced during a study of blood T cell repertoires in COVID-19. Study at large: The samples span acute and convalescent COVID-19 from the United States, Italy and Spain.

In the authors' methods: Reference gene primer amplification yielded estimated nucleated cell counts. This table comes from immunoSEQ multiplex PCR, and its TCRdb copy is limited to in-frame clones, with some not included. That table is the source of V, J and clone size, and D and trimming were worked out from the DNA. The data contain 90,000 to 120,000 clones, 84% of them singletons. The CDR3 sequence is 15 residues long. Trimming at V came to 3 bases and at J to 1 base, leaving 3 bases not matched to a gene. Germline CDR1 and CDR2: LGHNA and YSLEER. The receptor comes from a human donor in a cohort sampled during active COVID-19. The V gene is TRBV4-3, the J gene TRBJ2-1; 7 nucleotides align to TRBD2. The sequencing input was peripheral blood. CDR3 nucleotides: TGCGCCAGCAGCCAGATAGCGGGTTCCTACAATGAGCAGTTCTTC. As protein: CASSQIAGSYNEQFF.